These 8 T cell receptor beta chains were all obtained from the same sample, sequenced in a study of T cells in Graves' hyperthyroidism and ophthalmopathy. RNA transcripts were the template for amplifying TCR beta CDR3 regions. A set of HTBI primers served as the primers for a first-round RT-PCR of the TCR CDR3. From the multiplex PCR reads, TCRdb called clonotypes with MiXCR, one entry per CDR3 protein. The profile shows under 400,000 distinct CDR3 sequences, 15% to 20% of them singletons. The specimen was blood. The source of these receptors is a woman aged 40 to 50 with Graves' ophthalmopathy.

This clonotype has ten or more counts. This chain uses TRBV28 with TRBJ2-5; 9 bases fit TRBD1. The V and J ends lost 5 bases and 2 bases, in that order; junction bases with no gene match: 9. The germline gives CDR1 MDHEN, CDR2 SYDVKM. This CDR3 is 16 amino acids long. CDR3 nucleotide sequence: TGTGCCAGCAGTCCCCCTGGACAGGGGCTACAAGAGACCCAGTACTTC. The encoded protein is CASSPPGQGLQETQYF.

This clonotype was seen ten or more times. V usage is TRBV28 and J usage is TRBJ1-2; possible D gene TRBD1, 5 bases. From germline, CDR1 is MDHEN and CDR2 SYDVKM. This CDR3 spans 15 amino acids. Trimming removed 6 bases at V and 2 bases at J, with 16 bases between. This chain's CDR3 is CASSLAPRANYGYTF. Written as DNA, the CDR3 is TGTGCCAGCAGCCTCGCGCCCAGGGCCAACTATGGCTACACCTTC.

This clonotype was seen many times. The chain employs TRBV6-2 or TRBV6-3 and TRBJ2-7; 10 bases fit TRBD1. This CDR3 spans 13 amino acids. The J segment lost 6 bases and the V segment lost 6 bases, leaving 5 bases of the junction unmatched. CDR1 is MNHEY and CDR2 is SVGEGT in the germline V gene. In DNA, the CDR3 is TGTGCCAGCAGCCCCGACAGGGGGCTCGAGCAGTACTTC. The encoded protein is CASSPDRGLEQYF.

This clonotype was detected ten times or more. The chain employs TRBV27 and TRBJ1-1; D remains unclear. The CDR3 totals 13 residues. Deletions cut 0 bases from V and 4 bases from J, with 6 bases between. The germline CDR1 and CDR2 sequences are MNHEY and SMNVEV (reference sequence). The CDR3 loop reads CASSLSYGTEAFF. The CDR3, as DNA: TGTGCCAGCAGTTTATCTTATGGCACTGAAGCTTTCTTT.

The chain couples TRBV28 to TRBJ1-1, with 8 bases aligning to TRBD1. The ends lost 5 bases at V and 9 bases at J; junction bases unmatched: 5. The CDR3 loop spans 12 amino acids. Germline V gives CDR1 MDHEN, CDR2 SYDVKM. CDR3: CASSVRQGQAFF. DNA of the CDR3: TGTGCCAGCAGTGTACGACAGGGGCAAGCTTTCTTT.

There are many counts of this clonotype. This chain uses TRBV20-1 with TRBJ2-7; possibly TRBD2 for D (6 bases). This CDR3 is 13 amino acids long. The germline CDR1 and CDR2 sequences are DFQATT and SNEGSKA (reference sequence). Trimming took 6 bases from V and 6 from J, leaving 18 bases between them. CDR3 bases: TGCAGTGCCCTCCGGGACCACGGGGGCGAGCAGTACTTC. Translated, it gives CSALRDHGGEQYF.

This clonotype was observed many times. This sequence joins TRBV20-1 and TRBJ1-1; 8 bases align to TRBD1. V trimming: 4 bases; J trimming: 3 bases; junction bases outside the gene matches: 4. Germline loops: CDR1 DFQATT, CDR2 SNEGSKA (reference sequence). CDR3 length: 13 amino acids. The CDR3 is CSAKGQEDTEAFF. The CDR3 nucleotides are TGCAGTGCTAAGGGACAGGAAGACACTGAAGCTTTCTTT.

This clonotype was counted many times. The V gene is TRBV11-2, the J gene TRBJ2-6, with 7 bases identical to TRBD1. Per the germline V gene, CDR1 is SGHAT and CDR2 is FQNNGV. After removal of 6 bases from V and 2 bases from J, the junction contained 16 bases not matched to a gene. CDR3 length equals 19 residues. The CDR3, as DNA: TGTGCCAGCAGTCCCACCCGGGACAGCTTCCTAGCTGGGGCCAACGTCCTGACTTTC. Its protein is CASSPTRDSFLAGANVLTF.